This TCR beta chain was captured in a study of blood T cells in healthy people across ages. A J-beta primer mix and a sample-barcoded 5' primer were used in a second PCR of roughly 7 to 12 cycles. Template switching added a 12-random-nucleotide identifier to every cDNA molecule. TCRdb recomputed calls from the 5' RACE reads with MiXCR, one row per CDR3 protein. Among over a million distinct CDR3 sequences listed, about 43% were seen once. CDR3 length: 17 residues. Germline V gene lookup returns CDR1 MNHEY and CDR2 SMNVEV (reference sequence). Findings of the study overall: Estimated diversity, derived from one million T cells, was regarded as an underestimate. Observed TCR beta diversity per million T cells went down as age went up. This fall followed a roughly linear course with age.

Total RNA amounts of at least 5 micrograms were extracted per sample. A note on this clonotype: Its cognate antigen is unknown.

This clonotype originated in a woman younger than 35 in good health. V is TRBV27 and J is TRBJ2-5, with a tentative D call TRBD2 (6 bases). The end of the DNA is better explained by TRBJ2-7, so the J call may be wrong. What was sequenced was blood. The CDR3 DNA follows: TGTGCCAGCAGTTTATCGGCCTGGGCGGGGACGCCCTACGAGCAGTACTTC. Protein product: CASSLSAWAGTPYEQYF.